The 19 T cell receptor beta chains below were found in one sample sequenced in a study of blood T cell repertoires in COVID-19. Libraries were prepared by immunoSEQ multiplex PCR; TCRdb keeps only in-frame clonotypes and omits some of them. The sample contains about 370,000 clones, 80% to 90% of which appear only once. The sequenced sample was peripheral blood. All receptors derive from a woman aged 25 to 39 with COVID-19, enrolled during active disease.

The CDR3 loop reads CASRPSGTWSEFF. CDR3 DNA sequence: TGTGCCAGCAGGCCATCCGGGACATGGAGTGAGTTCTTC. This chain links TRBV27 with TRBJ2-1; weak D call: TRBD1 (6 bases). Between the trimmed V and J ends, which lost 6 bases and 14 bases, there was a span of 20 bases. The CDR3 extends over 13 amino acids. CDR1 is MNHEY, CDR2 SMNVEV, per germline (reference sequence).

The chain carries TRBV5-8 and TRBJ2-2; D perhaps matches TRBD2 (5 bases). The germline V and J ends were trimmed by 5 bases and 6 bases, with 17 bases remaining between them. CDR3 length: 15 residues. The germline V gene has CDR1 SGHTS and CDR2 YDEGEE. In nucleotides, the CDR3 is TGTGCCAGCAGACGCGGGCGGCAGTTAGCCGGGGAGCTGTTTTTT. Protein: CASRRGRQLAGELFF. The whole variable domain, filled in from reference TRBV5-8 and TRBJ2-2, reads EAGVTQSPTHLIKTRGQQATLRCSPISGHTSVYWYQQALGLGLQFLLWYDEGEERNRGNFPPRFSGRQFPNYSSELNVNALELEDSALYLCASRRGRQLAGELFFGEGSRLTVL.

The genes are TRBV29-1 and TRBJ1-2, with D hard to call. This CDR3 region has 14 residues. CDR1 and CDR2 from the germline V gene are SQVTM and ANQGSEA. The V and J ends lost 3 bases and 4 bases respectively, with 15 bases between them. CDR3: CSVDPPGAAYGYTF. DNA of the CDR3: TGCAGCGTTGACCCACCGGGAGCAGCCTATGGCTACACCTTC. Variable domain in full (rest from reference TRBV29-1 and TRBJ1-2): SAVISQKPSRDICQRGTSLTIQCQVDSQVTMMFWYRQQPGQSLTLIATANQGSEATYESGFVIDKFPISRPNLTFSTLTVSNMSPEDSSIYLCSVDPPGAAYGYTFGSGTRLTVV.

This sequence joins TRBV7-2 and TRBJ2-3; 7 bases agree with TRBD1. This CDR3 comprises 15 residues. Trimming removed 5 bases from V and 3 bases from J; junction bases left unmatched: 8. The germline V gene has CDR1 SGHTA and CDR2 FQGNSA. Here the CDR3 reads CASSPEGGPTDTQYF. The CDR3 DNA reads as TGTGCCAGCAGCCCAGAAGGGGGCCCGACAGATACGCAGTATTTT.

In its sample, this clone was seen a few times. The CDR3 DNA reads TGTGCCTGGAGCGGGGGACTGAGCAGCTCCTACGAGCAGTACGTC. It codes for CAWSGGLSSSYEQYV. This chain connects TRBV30 to TRBJ2-7; weak D call: TRBD2 (6 bases). The CDR3 totals 15 residues. Trimming cost V 3 bases and J 0 bases, with 15 bases left between them. Germline-derived CDR1 and CDR2 are GTSNPN and SVGIG (reference sequence).

The V and J genes are TRBV14 and TRBJ2-3; possible D gene TRBD2, 6 bases. CDR3 length: 12 amino acids. Trimming left V 5 bases short and J 14 bases short, with 17 bases between. Germline CDR1 and CDR2: SGHDN and FVKESK. CDR3 protein: CASSVGTSRGYF. The CDR3 nucleotides read TGTGCCAGCAGCGTCGGGACTTCCCGTGGGTATTTT.

The chain combines TRBV5-4 with TRBJ2-7; 13 nucleotides match TRBD2. The germline CDR1 and CDR2 sequences are SGHNT and YYREEE (reference sequence). The CDR3 totals 15 residues. The DNA of the CDR3 is TGTGCATCAAAAGCCGGGACTAGCGGGAACTACGAGCAGTACGTC. Encoded protein: CASKAGTSGNYEQYV.

The chain has TRBV2 and TRBJ1-1, with D perhaps matching TRBD1 (5 bases). V lost 8 bases and J 4 bases, leaving 11 bases between the germline ends. Germline V lookup: CDR1 SNHLY, CDR2 FYNNEI. The CDR3 has 12 residues. CDR3 DNA: TGTGCCAGCCGGGGGGGTGTCACTGAAGCTTTCTTT. Its protein is CASRGGVTEAFF. Filled out from reference TRBV2 and TRBJ1-1, the complete variable domain reads EPEVTQTPSHQVTQMGQEVILRCVPISNHLYFYWYRQILGQKVEFLVSFYNNEISEKSEIFDDQFSVERPDGSNFTLKIRSTKLEDSAMYFCASRGGVTEAFFGQGTRLTVV.

This chain connects TRBV9 to TRBJ2-5; D is possibly TRBD1 (5 bases). V was trimmed by 2 bases and J by 8 bases, leaving 22 bases between them. The CDR3 extends over 16 amino acids. Germline-derived CDR1 and CDR2 are SGDLS and YYNGEE. DNA of the CDR3: TGTGCCAGCAGCGTTGACCGAGCAGGGCCCACTACAACCCAGTACTTC. The encoded protein is CASSVDRAGPTTTQYF.

The chain joins TRBV11-1 to TRBJ2-7, with 8 bases that match TRBD1. After removal of 0 bases from V and 5 bases from J, the junction contained 9 bases not matched to a gene. Per germline, CDR1 SGHAT and CDR2 FQDESV (reference sequence). The CDR3 contains 16 residues. The CDR3 coding sequence is TGTGCCAGCAGCTTAGCTGTCGGCAGGGGGCCGGACGAGCAGTACTTC. Residues: CASSLAVGRGPDEQYF.

The gene calls are TRBV7-9 and TRBJ1-1, with a possible D match to TRBD1 (5 bases). The V gene's germline CDR1 is SEHNR and CDR2 FQNEAQ (reference sequence). Trimming cost V 5 bases and J 4 bases, with 17 bases left between them. This CDR3 contains 15 residues. The CDR3 DNA reads TGTGCCAGCAGCCCCTGGGGGGGTTCCAGCACTGAAGCTTTCTTT. This sequence encodes CASSPWGGSSTEAFF.

The V call is TRBV14, the J call TRBJ2-7; 8 bases are shared with TRBD2. Trimming cost V 0 bases and J 1 base; bases outside gene matches: 5. From germline, CDR1 is SGHDN and CDR2 FVKESK. The CDR3 covers 16 residues. This chain's CDR3 is CASSQDLGGGSYEQYF. The CDR3 DNA is TGTGCCAGCAGCCAAGATCTCGGCGGGGGGTCCTACGAGCAGTACTTC.

This chain joins TRBV4-2 and TRBJ1-4; 7 bases are a match to TRBD1. Germline V gene lookup returns CDR1 LGHNA and CDR2 YNFKEQ. V trimming: 2 bases; J trimming: 5 bases; junction bases outside the gene matches: 8. CDR3 length: 16 amino acids. This CDR3 reads CASSQIPGTANEKLFF. In DNA, the CDR3 is TGTGCCAGCAGCCAAATACCCGGGACAGCGAATGAAAAACTGTTTTTT.

V is TRBV11-2 and J is TRBJ2-5, with TRBD1 as a possible D gene (5 bases). Germline assignment: CDR1 SGHAT and CDR2 FQNNGV. Trimming cost V 6 bases and J 2 bases, with 16 bases left between them. The CDR3 has 15 amino acids. This CDR3 is CASRQTDSLQETQYF. In DNA, the CDR3 is TGTGCCAGCAGACAAACCGACAGTTTACAAGAGACCCAGTACTTC.

This chain links TRBV5-1 with TRBJ2-5, with TRBD2 as a possible D gene (6 bases). V was pared by 1 base and J by 0 bases, with 10 bases between. The germline gives CDR1 SGHRS, CDR2 YFSETQ. The CDR3 loop spans 15 amino acids. The CDR3 DNA is TGCGCCAGCAGCTTGTACGGGAGCTACCAAGAGACCCAGTACTTC. This translates into CASSLYGSYQETQYF. Full variable domain (missing parts from reference TRBV5-1 and TRBJ2-5): KAGVTQTPRYLIKTRGQQVTLSCSPISGHRSVSWYQQTPGQGLQFLFEYFSETQRNKGNFPGRFSGRQFSNSRSEMNVSTLELGDSALYLCASSLYGSYQETQYFGPGTRLLVL.

The rearrangement links TRBV9 to TRBJ1-1; D not certain. The CDR3 length is 11 residues. The ends were cut back, 0 bases at V and 5 bases at J, with 2 bases in the middle. In germline, CDR1 is SGDLS, CDR2 YYNGEE. Written as DNA, the CDR3 is TGTGCCAGCAGCGTAGCTACTGAAGCTTTCTTT. The encoded protein is CASSVATEAFF.

The rearrangement joins TRBV28 to TRBJ1-1; D might be TRBD1 (6 bases). Between the trimmed V and J ends, which lost 7 bases and 9 bases, there was a span of 12 bases. From germline, CDR1 is MDHEN and CDR2 SYDVKM. This CDR3 region has 11 residues. The CDR3 bases are TGTGCCAGCAACCTGGGACACCAAGCTTTCTTT. Protein product: CASNLGHQAFF.

The J gene is TRBJ1-5, the V gene TRBV21-1; the DNA was not used to check the table's D call, TRBD1. TRBV21-1 is a documented pseudogene. The CDR3 length is 16 residues. The CDR3 reads CASSTRDRKNNQPQHF. The CDR3, as DNA: TGTGCCAGCAGCACAAGGGACAGGAAAAACAATCAGCCCCAGCATTTT.

The chain links TRBV12-5 to TRBJ2-7, with TRBD2 matching over 9 bases. This CDR3 spans 16 amino acids. In germline, CDR1 is LGHNT, CDR2 FRNRAP. With 0 bases clipped from V and 4 bases from J, the junction kept 7 bases outside the gene matches. This CDR3 reads CASGLVRSSGIYEQYV. DNA of the CDR3: TGTGCTAGTGGTTTGGTACGGTCTAGCGGGATTTACGAGCAGTACGTC.